This entry is about one T cell receptor (beta chain). This entry comes from a study of blood T cell repertoires in COVID-19. The table came from immunoSEQ multiplex PCR; TCRdb's copy has only in-frame clones and leaves some out. This table holds 25,000 to 30,000 clones, roughly nine tenths found once. Germline lookup yields CDR1 LGHDT and CDR2 YNNKEL (reference sequence). CDR3 length: 15 amino acids. V dropped 1 base and J dropped 4; count of bases not matched to a gene: 3. The origin of this receptor is a human donor in a cohort sampled during active COVID-19. Sequencing used peripheral blood. The chain has TRBV3-1 (or the pseudogene TRBV3-2) and TRBJ2-5; 10 nucleotides line up with TRBD2. The CDR3 here is CASSQAAGGPETQYF. DNA for the CDR3: TGTGCCAGCAGCCAAGCAGCGGGGGGGCCAGAGACCCAGTACTTC.